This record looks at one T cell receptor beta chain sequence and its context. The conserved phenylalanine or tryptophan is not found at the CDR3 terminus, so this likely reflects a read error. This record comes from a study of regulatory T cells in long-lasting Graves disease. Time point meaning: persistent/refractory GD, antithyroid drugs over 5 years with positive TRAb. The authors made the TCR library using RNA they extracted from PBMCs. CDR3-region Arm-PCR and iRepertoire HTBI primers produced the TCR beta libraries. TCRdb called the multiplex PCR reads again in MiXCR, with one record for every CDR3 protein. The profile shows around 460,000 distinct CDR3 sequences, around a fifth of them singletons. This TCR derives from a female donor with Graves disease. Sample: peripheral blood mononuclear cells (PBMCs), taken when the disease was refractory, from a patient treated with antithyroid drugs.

The CDR3 sequence: CASSLLSNTEAFS. The CDR3 DNA is TGTGCCAGCAGCCTCTTATCGAACACTGAAGCTTTCTCT. This chain links TRBV7-3 with TRBJ1-1; no reliable D call. V was pared by 5 bases and J by 1 base, with 8 bases between. Germline CDR1 is SGHTA and CDR2 is FQGTGA. The CDR3 is 13 residues long.